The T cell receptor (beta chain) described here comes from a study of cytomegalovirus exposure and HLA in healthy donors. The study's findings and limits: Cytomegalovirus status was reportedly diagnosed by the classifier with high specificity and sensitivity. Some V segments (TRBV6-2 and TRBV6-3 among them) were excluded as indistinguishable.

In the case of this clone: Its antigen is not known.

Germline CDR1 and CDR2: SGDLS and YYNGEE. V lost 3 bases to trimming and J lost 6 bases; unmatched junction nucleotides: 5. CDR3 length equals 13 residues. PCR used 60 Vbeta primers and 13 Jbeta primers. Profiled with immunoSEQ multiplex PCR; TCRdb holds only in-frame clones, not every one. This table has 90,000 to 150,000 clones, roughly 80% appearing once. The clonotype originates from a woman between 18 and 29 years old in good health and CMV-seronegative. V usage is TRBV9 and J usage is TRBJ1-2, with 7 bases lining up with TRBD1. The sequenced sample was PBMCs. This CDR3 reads CASSASTGNGYTF. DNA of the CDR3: TGTGCCAGCAGCGCCTCGACAGGGAATGGCTACACCTTC.